The 7 T cell receptor beta chains below were found in one sample sequenced in a study of CD8 T cells in Susac syndrome. The RNA input was about 0.45 to 1 ug, and it was reverse transcribed with random hexamers. One entry per CDR3 protein results from TCRdb running MiXCR on the immunoSEQ multiplex PCR reads. The sample shows 100,000 to 150,000 distinct CDR3 sequences, roughly 80% of them seen only once. Sequencing used CD8+ T cells from PBMCs. Receptors originate from a human donor with multiple sclerosis.

The chain joins TRBV19 to TRBJ2-3; D is undetermined. Germline values: CDR1 LNHDA, CDR2 SQIVND (reference sequence). This CDR3 region has 13 residues. Trimming pared 3 bases from V and 2 bases from J, leaving 6 bases between. The CDR3 sequence is CASSISPTDTQYF. The CDR3 DNA follows: TGTGCCAGTAGTATCTCCCCCACAGATACGCAGTATTTT.

V usage is TRBV24-1 and J usage is TRBJ2-1; D uncertain. V gave up 4 bases and J gave up 4 bases, with 7 bases separating them. This CDR3 is 13 amino acids long. Germline values: CDR1 KGHDR, CDR2 SFDVKD. CDR3 sequence (DNA): TGTGCCACCAGTGAGGCCAATTACAATGAGCAGTTCTTC. Translated, it gives CATSEANYNEQFF.

The chain recombines TRBV12-3 or TRBV12-4 with TRBJ2-7; D remains ambiguous. CDR3 length equals 13 residues. Trimming stripped 7 bases from V and 4 bases from J, with 14 bases between. CDR3 protein: CASTEGLGYEQYF. For the CDR3, the DNA is TGTGCCAGCACCGAAGGTCTGGGTTACGAGCAGTACTTC.

This chain connects TRBV24-1 to TRBJ2-3, with a tentative D call TRBD2 (5 bases). The V end was cut by 3 bases, the J end by 8 bases, with 14 bases between. This CDR3 is 14 amino acids long. The germline gives CDR1 KGHDR, CDR2 SFDVKD. CDR3 sequence: CATSDLPLAGTQYF. In DNA, the CDR3 is TGTGCCACCAGTGATCTTCCCCTAGCCGGTACGCAGTATTTT.

There are a few counts of this clonotype. V gene TRBV4-1 combines with J gene TRBJ2-7, with no clear D. V was clipped by 3 bases and J by 0 bases, with 3 bases between them. Germline V gene lookup returns CDR1 MGHRA and CDR2 YSYEKL. This CDR3 comprises 12 residues. DNA for the CDR3: TGCGCCAGCAGCCAGAGCTCCTACGAGCAGTACTTC. Its protein is CASSQSSYEQYF.

This clonotype came up a few times. The V call is TRBV10-3, the J call TRBJ1-6; TRBD1 matches at 7 bases. Germline CDR1 reads ENHRY; CDR2 reads SYGVKD. The CDR3 contains 14 residues. Losses at the gene ends were 3 bases for V and 7 bases for J; bases not matched to a gene: 3. CDR3 amino acids: CAISDQGGNSPLHF. In DNA, the CDR3 is TGTGCCATCAGTGACCAGGGGGGCAATTCACCCCTCCACTTT.

The chain couples TRBV2 to TRBJ2-3; TRBD2 matches 9 bases. This CDR3 has 15 amino acids. V lost 6 bases to trimming and J lost 2 bases; unmatched junction nucleotides: 6. Germline V CDR1 and CDR2: SNHLY, FYNNEI. CDR3 residues: CASSRSGGYTDTQYF. The CDR3 nucleotides read TGTGCCAGCAGCAGAAGCGGGGGGTACACAGATACGCAGTATTTT.